This is a list of T cell receptor beta chains from one sample in a study of OX40 agonist ivuxolimab in advanced cancers. Repertoires were generated with immunoSEQ multiplex PCR, while TCRdb's copy carries only in-frame clones and drops some. The sample gives tens of thousands of clones, 85% to 90% of which show up once; roughly 1% is in the top ten. The starting material was CD4+ or CD8+ T cells sorted from blood, obtained in a trial of the OX40 agonist ivuxolimab. These receptors were taken from an adult with an advanced solid tumor such as melanoma, head and neck, liver or kidney cancer. Both conserved end residues are part of each CDR3. Fields, in order: D gene, clone size, J gene, V gene, CDR3 DNA, CDR3 protein. D genes are given only for firm matches. Size is omitted from some rows. Given values are once, few, many or a class for expanded clones.

-,-,TRBJ2-1,TRBV7-6,TGTGCCAGCAGCTTACGGGCGGGTCGGTACAATGAGCAGTTCTTC,CASSLRAGRYNEQFF
-,-,TRBJ1-1,TRBV7-9,TGTGCCAGCAGCTTAGGGGGTCCATCGGGGAACACTGAAGCTTTCTTT,CASSLGGPSGNTEAFF
TRBD1,-,TRBJ1-5,TRBV18,TGTGCCAGCTCACCCGGTATATCTACAGGGGTGAGTCAGCCCCAGCATTTT,CASSPGISTGVSQPQHF
-,-,TRBJ2-7,TRBV5-6,TGTGCCAGCAGCAATTGGGACCGAGCCTACGAGCAGTACTTC,CASSNWDRAYEQYF
-,-,TRBJ2-7,TRBV10-2,TGCGCCAGCAGTGAGTGGCGGGGCGACGAGCAGTACTTC,CASSEWRGDEQYF
-,-,TRBJ1-1,TRBV9,TGTGCCAGCAGCGTAGGGGATGGTACTGAAGCTTTCTTT,CASSVGDGTEAFF
TRBD1,-,TRBJ2-1,TRBV6-6,TGTGCCAGCAATCCCGACCTCCGGGACAGGGGACAGTTCTTC,CASNPDLRDRGQFF
TRBD1,-,TRBJ1-1,TRBV5-5,TGTGCCAGCAGCCCGTTATGGACTCAGGGGGTACACACTGAAGCTTTCTTT,CASSPLWTQGVHTEAFF
-,-,TRBJ2-7,TRBV7-8,TGTGCCAGCAGCCCCCGGTACGAGCAGTACTTC,CASSPRYEQYF
-,-,TRBJ2-2,TRBV21-1,TGTGCCAGCAGCATCAAGCGGGGCCACGGGGAGCTGTTTTTT,CASSIKRGHGELFF
-,-,TRBJ2-4,TRBV6-5,TGTGCCAGCAGTTACCTGGGGGCCCAAAACATTCAGTACTTC,CASSYLGAQNIQYF
-,-,TRBJ2-5,TRBV5-1,TGCGCCAGCAGCTTGGGTCAGGCCCAAGAGACCCAGTACTTC,CASSLGQAQETQYF
-,-,TRBJ2-1,TRBV18,TGTGCCAGCTCACCTCAGAGGGACTCCTACAATGAGCAGTTCTTC,CASSPQRDSYNEQFF
-,-,TRBJ2-3,TRBV9,TGTGCCAGCAGCGTACTCGTGGGTATAAGCACAGATACGCAGTATTTT,CASSVLVGISTDTQYF
TRBD2,-,TRBJ2-1,TRBV12-5,TGTGCTAGTGGTCCGGGACTAGCGGGAGGTGAGCAGTTCTTC,CASGPGLAGGEQFF
-,-,TRBJ1-4,TRBV9,TGTGCCAGCAGCGTAGGGTCTCGGGCTGGGGGTGAAAAACTGTTTTTT,CASSVGSRAGGEKLFF
TRBD1,-,TRBJ1-1,TRBV6-5,TGTGCCAGCAGTAAAAACGGACAGGGGACCACTGAAGCTTTCTTT,CASSKNGQGTTEAFF
-,-,TRBJ1-1,TRBV2,TGTGCCAGCAGTGAAGCGGTAGCTTTCTTT,CASSEAVAFF
-,-,TRBJ1-2,TRBV28,TGTGCCAGCGGGGGGGGTGGCTACACCTTC,CASGGGGYTF
-,-,TRBJ1-3,TRBV18,TGTGCCAGCTCACCACAGGGGAACGGAAACACCATATATTTT,CASSPQGNGNTIYF
-,-,TRBJ2-3,TRBV5-4,TGTGCCAGCAGCTTTCTAGATACGCAGTATTTT,CASSFLDTQYF
-,-,TRBJ1-6,TRBV5-1,TGCGCCAGTAGGACAGAAATCTCCTATAATTCACCCCTCCACTTT,CASRTEISYNSPLHF
-,-,TRBJ2-1,TRBV7-9,TGTGCCAGCACCGGAGCCAGGGAGGCCTACAATGAGCAGTTCTTC,CASTGAREAYNEQFF
-,-,TRBJ2-7,TRBV30,TGTGCCTGGAGTGTAACATGGGCCAATTCCTACGAGCAGTACTTC,CAWSVTWANSYEQYF
TRBD1,-,TRBJ1-2,TRBV7-3,TGTGCCAGCAGCTTGAGCTCAGGGACAGGTCATACCCCTACTAATGGCTACACCTTC,CASSLSSGTGHTPTNGYTF
-,-,TRBJ2-7,TRBV6-5,TGTGCCAGCAGTTACAGGGCCTCGTCCTACGAGCAGTACTTC,CASSYRASSYEQYF
-,-,TRBJ2-3,TRBV27,TGTGCCAGCAGTTCCAGACCCACAGATACGCAGTATTTT,CASSSRPTDTQYF
-,-,TRBJ2-5,TRBV18,TGTGCCAGCTCACAGGAGTCCCAAGAGACCCAGTACTTC,CASSQESQETQYF
-,-,TRBJ1-1,TRBV11-2,TGTGCCAGCAGCCCCCCCCGGGCCAACACTGAAGCTTTCTTT,CASSPPRANTEAFF
-,-,TRBJ2-1,TRBV10-2,TGCGCCAGCATGTGGAGGGTGAACGACAATGAGCAGTTCTTC,CASMWRVNDNEQFF
-,-,TRBJ2-3,TRBV12-5,TGTGCTAGTGGTTCGAACATGGACGCAGATACGCAGTATTTT,CASGSNMDADTQYF
TRBD2,-,TRBJ2-5,TRBV9,TGTGCCAGCAGCCCCCGGACTAGCGGGGGCGGGGAGACCCAGTACTTC,CASSPRTSGGGETQYF
TRBD2,-,TRBJ2-7,TRBV28,TGTGCCAGCAGGACCGGGACTAGCGGTTACGAGCAGTACTTC,CASRTGTSGYEQYF
-,-,TRBJ2-7,TRBV11-2,TGTGCCAGCAGCAGATTATCCGGGACCTACGAGCAGTACTTC,CASSRLSGTYEQYF
TRBD1,once,TRBJ1-1,TRBV2,TGTGCCAGCAGTGGACAGGGGTGGAACACTGAAGCTTTCTTT,CASSGQGWNTEAFF
TRBD1,-,TRBJ2-1,TRBV27,TGTGCCAGCAGACCGACAGGGGCCACCTATGAGCAGTTCTTC,CASRPTGATYEQFF
-,-,TRBJ1-3,TRBV7-8,TGTGCCAGCAGCCCTACTCGGTTATGGGGACTCTCTGGAAACACCATATATTTT,CASSPTRLWGLSGNTIYF
-,-,TRBJ2-1,TRBV1,TGCACCAGCAGCCAACCGCCCCCCTCGGGGACAAGCTCCTACAATGAGCAGTTCTTC,CTSSQPPPSGTSSYNEQFF
-,few,TRBJ1-6,TRBV19,TGTGCCACCCGAGGAAGGGAAAAGGATAATTCACCCCTCCACTTT,CATRGREKDNSPLHF
TRBD1,-,TRBJ1-2,TRBV9,TGTGCCAGCAGCGACCCTTGGACAGGGGACTACTATGGCTACACCTTC,CASSDPWTGDYYGYTF
TRBD2,-,TRBJ2-1,TRBV2,TGTGCCAGCAGTTGGACTAGCGGGAGTATTGGGCAGTTCTTC,CASSWTSGSIGQFF
-,-,TRBJ2-7,TRBV6-6,TGTGCCAGCAGTCCCCTGGACAGCGCCTACGAGCAGTACTTC,CASSPLDSAYEQYF
-,few,TRBJ1-6,TRBV4-2,TGTGCCAGCAGCCAAGAAACCGGCAGGGTAGAGTCACCCCTCCACTTT,CASSQETGRVESPLHF
TRBD2,-,TRBJ2-3,TRBV5-1,TGCGCCAGCAGCCCGGGGACTACCTACACAGATACGCAGTATTTT,CASSPGTTYTDTQYF
-,-,TRBJ1-2,TRBV7-8,TGTGCCAGCAGCCCCAGGGAAAACTATGGCTACACCTTC,CASSPRENYGYTF
TRBD1,-,TRBJ2-7,TRBV6-4,TGTGCCAGCAAGGGGACAGGGCTCTACGAGCAGTACTTC,CASKGTGLYEQYF